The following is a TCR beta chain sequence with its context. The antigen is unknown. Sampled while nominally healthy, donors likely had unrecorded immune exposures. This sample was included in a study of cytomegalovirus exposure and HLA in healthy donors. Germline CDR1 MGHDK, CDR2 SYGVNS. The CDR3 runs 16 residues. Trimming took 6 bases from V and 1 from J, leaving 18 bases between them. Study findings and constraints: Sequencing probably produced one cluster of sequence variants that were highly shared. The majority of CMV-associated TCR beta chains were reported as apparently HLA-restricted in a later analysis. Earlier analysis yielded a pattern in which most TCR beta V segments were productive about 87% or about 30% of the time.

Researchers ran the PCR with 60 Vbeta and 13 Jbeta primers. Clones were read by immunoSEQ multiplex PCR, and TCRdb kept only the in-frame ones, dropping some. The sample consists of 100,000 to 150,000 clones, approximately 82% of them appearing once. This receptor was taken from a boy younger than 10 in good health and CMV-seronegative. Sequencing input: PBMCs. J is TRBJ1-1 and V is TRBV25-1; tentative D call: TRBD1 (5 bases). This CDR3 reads CASSSWEGTENTEAFF. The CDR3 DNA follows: TGTGCCAGCAGCTCCTGGGAGGGGACTGAGAACACTGAAGCTTTCTTT.